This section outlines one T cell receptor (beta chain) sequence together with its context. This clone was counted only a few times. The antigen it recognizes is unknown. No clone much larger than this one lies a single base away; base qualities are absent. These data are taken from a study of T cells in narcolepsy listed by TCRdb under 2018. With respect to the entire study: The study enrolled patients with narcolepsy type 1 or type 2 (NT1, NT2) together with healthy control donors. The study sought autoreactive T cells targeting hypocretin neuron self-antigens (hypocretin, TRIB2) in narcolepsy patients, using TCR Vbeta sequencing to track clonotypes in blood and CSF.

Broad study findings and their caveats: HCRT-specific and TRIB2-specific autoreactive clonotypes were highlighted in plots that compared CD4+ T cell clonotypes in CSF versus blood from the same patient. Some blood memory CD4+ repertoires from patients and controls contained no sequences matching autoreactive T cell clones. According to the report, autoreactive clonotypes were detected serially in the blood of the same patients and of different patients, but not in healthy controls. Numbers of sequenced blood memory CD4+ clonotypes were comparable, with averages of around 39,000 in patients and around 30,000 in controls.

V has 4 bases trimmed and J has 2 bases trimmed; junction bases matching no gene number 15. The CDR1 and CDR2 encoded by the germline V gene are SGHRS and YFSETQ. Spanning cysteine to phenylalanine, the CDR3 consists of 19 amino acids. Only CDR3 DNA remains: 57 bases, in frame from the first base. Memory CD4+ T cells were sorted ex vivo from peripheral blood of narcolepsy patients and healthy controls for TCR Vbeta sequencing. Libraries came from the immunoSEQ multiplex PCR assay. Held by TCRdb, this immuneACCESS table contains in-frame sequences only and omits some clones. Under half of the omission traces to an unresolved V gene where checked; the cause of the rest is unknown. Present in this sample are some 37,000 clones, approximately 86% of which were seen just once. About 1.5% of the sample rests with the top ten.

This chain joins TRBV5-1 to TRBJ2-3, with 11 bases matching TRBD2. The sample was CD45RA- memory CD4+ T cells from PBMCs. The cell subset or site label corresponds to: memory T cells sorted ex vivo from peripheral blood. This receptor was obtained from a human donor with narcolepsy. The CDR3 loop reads CASSPGLAARREATDTQYF. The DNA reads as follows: TGCGCCAGCAGCCCGGGACTAGCGGCTAGGAGGGAGGCCACAGATACGCAGTATTTT.